Below, 9 T cell receptor beta chains from the same sample are listed, as sequenced in a study of cytomegalovirus exposure and HLA in healthy donors. PCR amplification relied on 60 Vbeta primers (plus 13 Jbeta primers). Clones were sequenced by immunoSEQ multiplex PCR, and TCRdb holds only the in-frame ones, with some missing. The sample lists 170,000 or so clones, over 60% seen once, with 2.5% to 3.5% in the top ten. The sequencing input was PBMCs. The source of these receptors is a woman between 35 and 50 years old in good health and CMV-seronegative.

The gene calls are TRBV7-9 and TRBJ2-7; the D gene is possibly TRBD1 (6 bases). V was pared by 5 bases and J by 5 bases, with 16 bases between. This CDR3 region has 14 residues. In germline, CDR1 is SEHNR, CDR2 FQNEAQ (reference sequence). CDR3 nucleotides: TGTGCCAGCAGCCTAAATACAGGGTCCCACGAGCAGTACTTC. Encoded protein: CASSLNTGSHEQYF.

The chain employs TRBV14 and TRBJ2-7; 10 positions match TRBD1. CDR3 length: 15 amino acids. CDR1 is SGHDN and CDR2 is FVKESK in the germline V gene. The trim removed 2 bases at V and 3 bases at J, leaving 4 bases unmatched. The CDR3 DNA reads as TGTGCCAGCAGCCAACCGGGACAGGGGAACTACGAGCAGTACTTC. This codes for CASSQPGQGNYEQYF.

About this clone: The junction departs from the called germline gene at one end, perhaps through a read error. This chain connects TRBV4-1 to TRBJ1-5; D is possibly TRBD1 (6 bases). Germline V gene lookup returns CDR1 MGHRA and CDR2 YSYEKL. The CDR3 has 16 residues. This CDR3 is CASGQGNSRGNQPQHF. CDR3 bases: TGCGCCAGCGGCCAAGGGAACTCCAGGGGAAATCAGCCCCAGCATTTT.

This sequence joins TRBV28 and TRBJ2-3, with TRBD2 matching 8 bases. This CDR3 spans 15 amino acids. V was clipped by 5 bases and J by 7 bases; unmatched bases: 11. Germline loops: CDR1 MDHEN, CDR2 SYDVKM. CDR3 nucleotide sequence: TGTGCCAGCAGTAGTGCCGGGGGGGCATCTCATACGCAGTATTTT. Amino acids: CASSSAGGASHTQYF.

The J gene is TRBJ1-3, the V gene TRBV10-2; no definite D call. CDR3 size: 12 residues. Germline CDR1 and CDR2: WSHSY and SAAADI. The germline V and J ends were trimmed by 2 bases and 7 bases, with 6 bases remaining between them. The CDR3 sequence is CASSEVANTIYF. The CDR3 DNA reads TGCGCCAGCAGTGAGGTTGCGAACACCATATATTTT.

This clone was counted between two and nine times. The rearrangement joins TRBV7-3 to TRBJ2-3; 10 bases match TRBD1. The ends lost 2 bases at V and 1 base at J; junction bases unmatched: 3. CDR1 SGHTA and CDR2 FQGTGA come from the germline V gene. This CDR3 is built from 16 residues. The CDR3 loop reads CASSLRGTGGTDTQYF. The CDR3 DNA sequence: TGTGCCAGCAGCTTACGTGGGACAGGGGGCACAGATACGCAGTATTTT.

The chain employs TRBV5-6 and TRBJ2-7; 10 bases match TRBD1. V dropped 4 bases and J dropped 6; count of bases not matched to a gene: 7. The V gene's germline CDR1 is SGHDT and CDR2 YYEEEE. CDR3 length equals 14 residues. This chain's CDR3 is CASSPGTGACEQYF. In nucleotides, the CDR3 is TGTGCCAGCAGCCCCGGGACAGGGGCGTGCGAGCAGTACTTC.

This clone was counted a single time. This chain uses TRBV2 with TRBJ1-4, with D possibly matching TRBD1 (6 bases). Germline lookup yields CDR1 SNHLY and CDR2 FYNNEI. V shed 8 bases and J shed 7 bases, with 26 bases lying between them. This CDR3 contains 17 residues. The CDR3 region is CASGADRFGKPSEKLFF. The CDR3 DNA reads as TGTGCCAGCGGAGCTGACAGGTTTGGCAAGCCTAGTGAAAAACTGTTTTTT.

This chain uses TRBV5-1 with TRBJ2-7; 8 bases map to TRBD1. CDR1 is SGHRS and CDR2 is YFSETQ in the germline V gene. The CDR3 spans 14 residues. V shed 6 bases and J 5 bases; nucleotides not matched to a gene: 10. Here the CDR3 DNA reads TGCGCCAGCAAAGATCAGGGGGCCCCCCACGAGCAGTACTTC. Protein: CASKDQGAPHEQYF.